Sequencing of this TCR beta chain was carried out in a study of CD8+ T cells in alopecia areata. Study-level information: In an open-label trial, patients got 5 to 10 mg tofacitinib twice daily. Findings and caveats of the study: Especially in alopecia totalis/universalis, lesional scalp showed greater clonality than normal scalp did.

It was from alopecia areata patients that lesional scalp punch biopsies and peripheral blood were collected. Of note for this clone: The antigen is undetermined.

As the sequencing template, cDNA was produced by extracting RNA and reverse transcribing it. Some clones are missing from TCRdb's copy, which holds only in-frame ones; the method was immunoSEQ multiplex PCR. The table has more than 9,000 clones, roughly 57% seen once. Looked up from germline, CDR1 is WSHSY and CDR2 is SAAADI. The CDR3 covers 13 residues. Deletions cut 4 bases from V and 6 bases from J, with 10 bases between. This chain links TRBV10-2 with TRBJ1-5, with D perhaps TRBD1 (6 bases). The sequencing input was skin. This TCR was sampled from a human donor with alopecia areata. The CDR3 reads CASSALGGQPQHF. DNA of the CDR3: TGCGCCAGCAGTGCGTTAGGGGGTCAGCCCCAGCATTTT.